These 10 T cell receptor beta chains were all obtained from the same sample, sequenced in a study of cytomegalovirus exposure and HLA in healthy donors (dated 2017 in TCRdb). Library preparation was by the immunoSEQ multiplex PCR assay. A mixture of 60 forward primers for TCR Vbeta segments and 13 reverse primers for TCR Jbeta segments was used in the multiplex PCR. The clones in this table, taken by TCRdb from immuneACCESS, are in-frame only. Not every clone is retained; where verified, under half of the shortfall comes from an unresolved V gene, and the cause of the rest is unknown. The sample table contains around 200,000 clones; only one count was recorded for 75% to 80% of them. The top ten clonotypes cover 1.8% of the sample. Sequencing used PBMCs. These receptor sequences come from a male donor in good health and CMV-seronegative.

The rearrangement uses TRBV7-2 and TRBJ2-1; D unresolved. CDR1 SGHTA and CDR2 FQGNSA come from the germline V gene. V was trimmed by 0 bases and J by 4 bases, leaving 10 bases between them. CDR3 size: 15 residues. In DNA form, the CDR3 reads TGTGCCAGCAGCTTAGCCCCGAACACATACAATGAGCAGTTCTTC. This codes for CASSLAPNTYNEQFF.

The chain links TRBV27 to TRBJ1-5; D gene ambiguous. CDR1 is MNHEY, CDR2 SMNVEV, per germline (reference sequence). Trimming stripped 3 bases from V and 4 bases from J, with 7 bases between. The CDR3 contains 13 residues. CDR3 in amino acids: CASSFERNQPQHF. In DNA, the CDR3 is TGTGCCAGCAGTTTCGAGAGGAATCAGCCCCAGCATTTT.

V is TRBV27 and J is TRBJ1-6, with D perhaps TRBD1 (5 bases). Trimming removed 5 bases at V and 9 bases at J, with 17 bases between. Germline V gene data show CDR1 as MNHEY and CDR2 as SMNVEV (reference sequence). The CDR3 consists of 15 residues. The CDR3 loop is CASSASGGAGSPLHF. The CDR3 coding sequence is TGTGCCAGCAGTGCCTCCGGTGGGGCTGGTTCACCCCTCCACTTT.

This clone was detected a few times. The chain has TRBV7-6 and TRBJ1-4; weak D call: TRBD1 (6 bases). Germline-derived CDR1 and CDR2 are SGHVS and FNYEAQ. The V end was cut by 5 bases, the J end by 3 bases, with 16 bases between. This CDR3 has 16 residues. CDR3 residues: CASSLRGAGANEKLFF. CDR3 nucleotides: TGTGCCAGCAGCCTCCGGGGGGCAGGCGCTAATGAAAAACTGTTTTTT.

This chain uses TRBV12-5 with TRBJ1-1; D is unclear. CDR3 length equals 12 residues. The germline gives CDR1 LGHNT, CDR2 FRNRAP. Trimming removed 4 bases from V and 4 bases from J, with 7 bases in between. The CDR3 loop is CASGSLGTEAFF. The CDR3 bases are TGTGCTAGTGGTTCGCTAGGCACTGAAGCTTTCTTT.

The chain joins TRBV2 to TRBJ2-3, with 11 bases matching TRBD1. The germline V gene encodes CDR1 SNHLY and CDR2 FYNNEI. The trim removed 4 bases at V and 3 bases at J, leaving 6 bases unmatched. CDR3 length equals 16 residues. CDR3 sequence: CASSASDRGLTDTQYF. Written as DNA, the CDR3 is TGTGCCAGCAGTGCATCGGACAGGGGGCTGACAGATACGCAGTATTTT. The complete variable domain, with remaining parts taken from reference TRBV2 and TRBJ2-3, reads EPEVTQTPSHQVTQMGQEVILRCVPISNHLYFYWYRQILGQKVEFLVSFYNNEISEKSEIFDDQFSVERPDGSNFTLKIRSTKLEDSAMYFCASSASDRGLTDTQYFGPGTRLTVL.

The rearrangement uses TRBV7-2 and TRBJ1-2, with TRBD1 identical over 8 bases. In germline, CDR1 is SGHTA, CDR2 FQGNSA. The V and J ends lost 4 bases and 3 bases, in that order; junction bases with no gene match: 16. CDR3 length: 18 amino acids. The CDR3 region has the DNA TGTGCCAGCAGCTCACCGCCGGGACAGGACCTACTTGACTATGGCTACACCTTC. Protein product: CASSSPPGQDLLDYGYTF.

The genes are TRBV27 and TRBJ2-7; possibly TRBD2 for D (6 bases). In germline, CDR1 is MNHEY, CDR2 SMNVEV (reference sequence). Trimming cost V 3 bases and J 3 bases, with 15 bases left between them. The CDR3 has 15 residues. The CDR3 reads CASSFRAGLSYEQYF. The CDR3 DNA sequence: TGTGCCAGCAGTTTCCGTGCGGGGCTAAGCTACGAGCAGTACTTC.

The chain has TRBV6-6 and TRBJ2-5, with a possible D match to TRBD2 (6 bases). There are 15 residues in the CDR3. Per germline, CDR1 MNHNY and CDR2 SVGAGI (reference sequence). With 2 bases removed from V and 0 bases from J, the gap between germline ends came to 10 bases. Here the CDR3 DNA reads TGTGCCAGCAGTTACGGGAGGACGGACCAAGAGACCCAGTACTTC. This translates into CASSYGRTDQETQYF.

This clone was counted a few times. The chain is built from TRBV7-2 and TRBJ1-3; D perhaps matches TRBD1 (6 bases). The CDR3 runs to 18 residues. Germline-derived CDR1 and CDR2 are SGHTA and FQGNSA. With 5 bases removed from V and 0 bases from J, the gap between germline ends came to 20 bases. The chain's CDR3 is CASSPRGGATSSGNTIYF. For the CDR3, the DNA is TGTGCCAGCAGCCCAAGGGGGGGGGCAACCAGCTCTGGAAACACCATATATTTT.